The sequence of this TCR beta chain was determined in a study of CD8+ T cells in alopecia areata. Study-level background: Tofacitinib continued for 6 to 18 months and was then withheld for 6 months. Regarding the study as a whole: Compared with normal scalp, lesional scalp had higher clonality and more expanded CD8+ clones.

CDR1 is SQVTM and CDR2 is ANQGSEA in the germline V gene. The CDR3 covers 15 residues. Trimming cost V 6 bases and J 1 base; bases outside gene matches: 12. Note on this clone: What it recognizes is unknown.

Obtained from alopecia areata patients were lesional scalp punch biopsies along with peripheral blood. T lymphocytes (CD4+ and CD8+) were sorted from PBMCs. cDNA reverse transcribed from extracted RNA served as the sequencing template. Repertoires were generated with immunoSEQ multiplex PCR, while TCRdb's copy carries only in-frame clones and drops some. The table has about 140,000 clones, approximately 50% seen once. The TCR comes from a human donor with alopecia areata. The chain employs TRBV29-1 and TRBJ2-7, with 7 bases matching TRBD2. Sample: CD4+ T cells sorted from blood, taken at week 0. CDR3 loop: CSVLAVLALSYEQYF. The CDR3 nucleotides read TGCAGCGTCCTGGCAGTACTAGCGCTTTCCTACGAGCAGTACTTC.